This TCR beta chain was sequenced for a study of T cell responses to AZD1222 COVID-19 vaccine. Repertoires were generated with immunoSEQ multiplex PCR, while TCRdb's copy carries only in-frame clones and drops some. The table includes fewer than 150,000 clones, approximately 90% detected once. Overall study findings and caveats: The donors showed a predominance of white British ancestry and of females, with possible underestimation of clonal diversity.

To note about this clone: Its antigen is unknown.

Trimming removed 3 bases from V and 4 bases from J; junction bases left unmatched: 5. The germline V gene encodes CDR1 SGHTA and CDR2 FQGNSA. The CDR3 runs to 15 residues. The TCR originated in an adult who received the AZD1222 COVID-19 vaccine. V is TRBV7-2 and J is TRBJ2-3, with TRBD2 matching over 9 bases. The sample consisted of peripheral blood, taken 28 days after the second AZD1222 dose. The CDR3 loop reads CASSLAGGPADTQYF. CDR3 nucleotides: TGTGCCAGCAGCTTGGCGGGGGGGCCTGCAGATACGCAGTATTTT.